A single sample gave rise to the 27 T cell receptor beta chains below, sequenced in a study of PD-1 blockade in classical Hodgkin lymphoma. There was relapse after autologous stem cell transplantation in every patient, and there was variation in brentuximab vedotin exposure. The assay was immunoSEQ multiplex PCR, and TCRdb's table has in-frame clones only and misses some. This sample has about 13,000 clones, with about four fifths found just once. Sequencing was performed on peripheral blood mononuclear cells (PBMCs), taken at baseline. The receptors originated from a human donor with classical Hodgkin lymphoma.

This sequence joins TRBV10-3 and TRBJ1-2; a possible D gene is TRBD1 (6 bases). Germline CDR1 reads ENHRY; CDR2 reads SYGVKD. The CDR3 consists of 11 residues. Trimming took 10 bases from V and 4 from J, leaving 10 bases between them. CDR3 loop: CATGGGYGYTF. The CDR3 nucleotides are TGTGCCACCGGGGGCGGCTATGGCTACACCTTC.

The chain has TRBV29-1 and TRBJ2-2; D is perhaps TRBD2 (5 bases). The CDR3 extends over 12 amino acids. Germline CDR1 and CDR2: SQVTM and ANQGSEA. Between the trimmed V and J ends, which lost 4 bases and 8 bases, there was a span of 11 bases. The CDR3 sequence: CSVGEWGGELFF. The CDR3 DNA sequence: TGCAGCGTTGGGGAGTGGGGAGGGGAGCTGTTTTTT.

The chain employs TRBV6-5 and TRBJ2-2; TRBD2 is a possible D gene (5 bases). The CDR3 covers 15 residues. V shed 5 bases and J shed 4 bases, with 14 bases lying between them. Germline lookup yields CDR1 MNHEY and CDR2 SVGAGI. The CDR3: CASSPTSFITGELFF. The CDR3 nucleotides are TGTGCCAGCAGTCCCACTAGTTTCATCACCGGGGAGCTGTTTTTT.

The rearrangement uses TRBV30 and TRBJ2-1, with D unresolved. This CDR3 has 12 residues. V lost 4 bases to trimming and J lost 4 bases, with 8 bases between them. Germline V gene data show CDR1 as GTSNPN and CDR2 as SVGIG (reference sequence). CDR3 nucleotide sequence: TGTGCCTGGATGGCGCAGTACAATGAGCAGTTCTTC. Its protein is CAWMAQYNEQFF.

The CDR3 bases are TGCGCCAGCAGCTTAGGCGACACTAGCAATCAGCCCCAGCATTTT. As protein: CASSLGDTSNQPQHF. The chain employs TRBV5-1 and TRBJ1-5, with D hard to call. The CDR3 sequence is 15 residues long. CDR1 SGHRS and CDR2 YFSETQ come from the germline V gene. Trimming removed 2 bases from V and 0 bases from J, with 9 bases in between.

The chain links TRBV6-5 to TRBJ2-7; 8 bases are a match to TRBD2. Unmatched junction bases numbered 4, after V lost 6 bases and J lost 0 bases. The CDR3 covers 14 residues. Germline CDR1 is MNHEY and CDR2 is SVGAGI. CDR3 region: CASRISGISYEQYF. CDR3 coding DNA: TGTGCCAGCAGGATTAGCGGGATCTCCTACGAGCAGTACTTC.

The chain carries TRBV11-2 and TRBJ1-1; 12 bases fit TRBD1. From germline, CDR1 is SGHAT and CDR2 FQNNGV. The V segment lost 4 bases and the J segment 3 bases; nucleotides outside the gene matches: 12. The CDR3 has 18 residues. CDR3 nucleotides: TGTGCCAGCAGCTACAAAGCCGGGACAGGGGGCAAGGACACTGAAGCTTTCTTT. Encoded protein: CASSYKAGTGGKDTEAFF. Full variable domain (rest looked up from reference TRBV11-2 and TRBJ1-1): EAGVAQSPRYKIIEKRQSVAFWCNPISGHATLYWYQQILGQGPKLLIQFQNNGVVDDSQLPKDRFSAERLKGVDSTLKIQPAKLEDSAVYLCASSYKAGTGGKDTEAFFGQGTRLTVV.

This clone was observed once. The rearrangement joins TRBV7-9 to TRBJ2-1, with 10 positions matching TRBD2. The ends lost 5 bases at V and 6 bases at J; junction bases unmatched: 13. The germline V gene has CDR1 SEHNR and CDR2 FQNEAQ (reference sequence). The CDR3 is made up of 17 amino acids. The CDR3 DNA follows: TGTGCCAGCAGCCCCATTATGAAGCGGGAGGGCCTCAATGAGCAGTTCTTC. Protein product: CASSPIMKREGLNEQFF.

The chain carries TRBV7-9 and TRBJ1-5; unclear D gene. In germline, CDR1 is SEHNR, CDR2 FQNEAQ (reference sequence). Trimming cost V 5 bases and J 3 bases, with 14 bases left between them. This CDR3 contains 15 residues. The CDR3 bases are TGTGCCAGCAGCCGCTCAACTCCCCCCAATCAGCCCCAGCATTTT. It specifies CASSRSTPPNQPQHF.

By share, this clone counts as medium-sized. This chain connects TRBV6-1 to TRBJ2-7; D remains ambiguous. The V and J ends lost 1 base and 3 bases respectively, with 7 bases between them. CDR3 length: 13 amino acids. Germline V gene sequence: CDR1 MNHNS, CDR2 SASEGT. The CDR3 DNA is TGTGCCAGCAGTGAAGGCCCTAACTACGAGCAGTACGTC. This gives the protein CASSEGPNYEQYV.

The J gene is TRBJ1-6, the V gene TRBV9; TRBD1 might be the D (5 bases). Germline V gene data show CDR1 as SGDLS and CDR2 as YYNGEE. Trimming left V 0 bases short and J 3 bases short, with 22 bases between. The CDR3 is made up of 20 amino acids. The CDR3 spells CASSVATGTPLGGYNSPLHF. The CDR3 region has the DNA TGTGCCAGCAGCGTAGCCACAGGTACCCCTCTGGGCGGCTATAATTCACCCCTCCACTTT.

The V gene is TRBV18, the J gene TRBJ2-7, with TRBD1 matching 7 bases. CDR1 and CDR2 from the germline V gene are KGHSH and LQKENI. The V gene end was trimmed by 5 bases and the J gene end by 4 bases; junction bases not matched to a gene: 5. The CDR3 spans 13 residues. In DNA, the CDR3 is TGTGCCAGCTCAAAAGGGGGCGCGTACGAGCAGTACTTC. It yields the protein CASSKGGAYEQYF.

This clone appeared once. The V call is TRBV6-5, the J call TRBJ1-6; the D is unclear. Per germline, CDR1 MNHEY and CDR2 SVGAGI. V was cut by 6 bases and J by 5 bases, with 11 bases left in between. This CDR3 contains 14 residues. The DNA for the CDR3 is TGTGCCAGCAGGGAGGGCGCCCATAATTCACCCCTCCACTTT. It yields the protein CASREGAHNSPLHF.

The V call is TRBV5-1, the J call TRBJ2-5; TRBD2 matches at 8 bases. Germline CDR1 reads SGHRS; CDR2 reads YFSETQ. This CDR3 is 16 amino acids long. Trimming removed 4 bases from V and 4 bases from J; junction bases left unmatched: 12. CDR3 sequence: CASSPALGRGGETQYF. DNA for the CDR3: TGCGCCAGCAGCCCAGCCCTGGGCCGGGGGGGAGAGACCCAGTACTTC. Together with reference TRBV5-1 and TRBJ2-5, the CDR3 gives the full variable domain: KAGVTQTPRYLIKTRGQQVTLSCSPISGHRSVSWYQQTPGQGLQFLFEYFSETQRNKGNFPGRFSGRQFSNSRSEMNVSTLELGDSALYLCASSPALGRGGETQYFGPGTRLLVL.

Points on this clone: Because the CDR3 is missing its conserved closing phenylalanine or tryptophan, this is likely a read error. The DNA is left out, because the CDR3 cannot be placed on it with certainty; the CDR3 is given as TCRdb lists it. This chain's CDR3 is CASSPNPTTGFGT. V usage is TRBV6-5 and J usage is TRBJ1-3. The length of the CDR3 is 13 amino acids, counting both ends. Germline values: CDR1 MNHEY, CDR2 SVGAGI.

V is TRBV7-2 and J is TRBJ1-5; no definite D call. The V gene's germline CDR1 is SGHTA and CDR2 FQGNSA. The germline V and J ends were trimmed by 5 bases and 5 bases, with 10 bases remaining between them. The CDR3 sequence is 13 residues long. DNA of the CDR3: TGTGCCAGCAGCCCCCTCGTTGATCAGCCCCAGCATTTT. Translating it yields CASSPLVDQPQHF. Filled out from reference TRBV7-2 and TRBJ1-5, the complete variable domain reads GAGVSQSPSNKVTEKGKDVELRCDPISGHTALYWYRQSLGQGLEFLIYFQGNSAPDKSGLPSDRFSAERTGGSVSTLTIQRTQQEDSAVYLCASSPLVDQPQHFGDGTRLSIL.

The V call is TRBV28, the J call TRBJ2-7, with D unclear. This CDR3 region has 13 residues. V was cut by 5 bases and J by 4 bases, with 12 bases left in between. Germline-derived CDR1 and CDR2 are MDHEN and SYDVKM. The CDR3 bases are TGTGCCAGCAGTCCATCCCAAAATTACGAGCAGTACGTC. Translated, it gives CASSPSQNYEQYV.

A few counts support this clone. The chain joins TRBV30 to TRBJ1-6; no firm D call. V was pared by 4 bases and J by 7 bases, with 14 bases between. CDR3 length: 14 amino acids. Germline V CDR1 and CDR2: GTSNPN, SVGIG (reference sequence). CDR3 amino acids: CAWNGESKNSPLHF. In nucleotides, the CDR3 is TGTGCCTGGAACGGGGAATCTAAAAATTCACCCCTCCACTTT.

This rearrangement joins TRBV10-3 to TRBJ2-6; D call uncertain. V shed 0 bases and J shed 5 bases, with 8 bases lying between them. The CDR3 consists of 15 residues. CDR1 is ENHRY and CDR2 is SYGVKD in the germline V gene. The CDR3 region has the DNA TGTGCCATCAGTGAGTCCAATGTTCGGGCCAACGTCCTGACTTTC. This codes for CAISESNVRANVLTF.

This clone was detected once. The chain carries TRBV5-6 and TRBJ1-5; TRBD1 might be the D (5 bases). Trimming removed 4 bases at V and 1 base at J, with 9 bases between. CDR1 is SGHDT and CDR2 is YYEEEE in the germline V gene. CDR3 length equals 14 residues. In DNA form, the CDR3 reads TGTGCCAGCAGCCGGGGCTCCAGCAATCAGCCCCAGCATTTT. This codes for CASSRGSSNQPQHF. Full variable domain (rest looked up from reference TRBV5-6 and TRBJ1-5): DAGVTQSPTHLIKTRGQQVTLRCSPKSGHDTVSWYQQALGQGPQFIFQYYEEEERQRGNFPDRFSGHQFPNYSSELNVNALLLGDSALYLCASSRGSSNQPQHFGDGTRLSIL.

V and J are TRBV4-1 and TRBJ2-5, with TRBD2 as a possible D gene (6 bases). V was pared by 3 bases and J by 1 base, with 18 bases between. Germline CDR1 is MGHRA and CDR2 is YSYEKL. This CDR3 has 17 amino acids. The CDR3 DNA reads TGCGCCAGCAGCCAGCGGGACCGACACTACTTCCAAGAGACCCAGTACTTC. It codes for CASSQRDRHYFQETQYF.

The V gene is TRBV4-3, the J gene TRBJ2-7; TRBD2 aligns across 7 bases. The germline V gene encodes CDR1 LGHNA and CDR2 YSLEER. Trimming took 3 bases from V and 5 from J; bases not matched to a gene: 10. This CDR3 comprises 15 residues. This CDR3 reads CASSHSIGGSHEQYF. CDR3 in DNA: TGCGCCAGCAGCCACTCTATCGGGGGGTCCCACGAGCAGTACTTC.

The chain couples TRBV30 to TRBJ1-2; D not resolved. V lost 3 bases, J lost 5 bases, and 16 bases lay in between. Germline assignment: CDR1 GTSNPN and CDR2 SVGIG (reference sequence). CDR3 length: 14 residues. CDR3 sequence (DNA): TGTGCCTGGAGAATAAGGAGTAGGCAGTATGGCTACACCTTC. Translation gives CAWRIRSRQYGYTF.

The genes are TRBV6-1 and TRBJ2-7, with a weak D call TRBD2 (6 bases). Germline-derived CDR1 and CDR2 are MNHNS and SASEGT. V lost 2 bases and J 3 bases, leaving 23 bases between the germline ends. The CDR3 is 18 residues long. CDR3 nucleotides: TGTGCCAGCAGTGAACAAACTCCCTTCGTCTTGGGGGGCTACGAGCAGTACTTC. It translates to CASSEQTPFVLGGYEQYF.

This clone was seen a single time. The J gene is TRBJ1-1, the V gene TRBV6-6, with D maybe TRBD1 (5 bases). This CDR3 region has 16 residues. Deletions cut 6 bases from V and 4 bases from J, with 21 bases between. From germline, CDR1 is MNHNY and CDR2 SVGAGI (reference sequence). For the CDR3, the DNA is TGTGCCAGCAGCCCCTCGATTTGGGGGGAGGGCACTGAAGCTTTCTTT. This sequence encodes CASSPSIWGEGTEAFF.

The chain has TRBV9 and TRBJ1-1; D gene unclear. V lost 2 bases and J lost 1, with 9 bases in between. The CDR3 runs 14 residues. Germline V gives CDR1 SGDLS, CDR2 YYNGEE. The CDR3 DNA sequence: TGTGCCAGCAGCGTGAGTGCAGGGAACACTGAAGCTTTCTTT. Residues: CASSVSAGNTEAFF.

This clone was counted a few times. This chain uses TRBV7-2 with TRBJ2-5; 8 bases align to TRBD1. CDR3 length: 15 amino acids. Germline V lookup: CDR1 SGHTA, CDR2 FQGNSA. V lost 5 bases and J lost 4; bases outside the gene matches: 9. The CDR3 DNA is TGTGCCAGCAGCCCGGACAGGGATCCAAGAGAGACCCAGTACTTC. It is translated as CASSPDRDPRETQYF.